This TCR beta chain comes out of a study of T cell responses to AZD1222 COVID-19 vaccine. V lost 5 bases to trimming and J lost 10 bases; unmatched junction nucleotides: 15. CDR1 and CDR2 (germline): SGHAT, FQNNGV. This CDR3 has 17 residues. Study-wide findings and caveats: There were repertoire samples only from the period after the peak T cell response. Compared with day 0, the breadth and depth of the Spike-specific TCR repertoire rose significantly after two doses of AZD1222.

With respect to this clone: No antigen is known for it.

Only in-frame clones appear in the TCRdb table, and some are missing; sequencing was by immunoSEQ multiplex PCR. Of roughly 120,000 clones listed, around 90% are singletons. The sequenced sample was peripheral blood, obtained 28 days after the second AZD1222 dose. The chain couples TRBV11-2 to TRBJ2-1; 12 bases are shared with TRBD2. This TCR was recovered from an adult who received the AZD1222 COVID-19 vaccine. CDR3 protein: CASSPRGGLAGLNEQFF. CDR3 in DNA: TGTGCCAGCAGCCCGCGTGGTGGACTAGCGGGGTTAAACGAGCAGTTCTTC.